Detailed here is one T cell receptor beta chain. This entry belongs to a study of blood T cell repertoires in COVID-19. Method: immunoSEQ multiplex PCR; TCRdb's copy keeps in-frame clones and lacks some. The sample lists 150,000 to 200,000 clones, around 82% occurring once. The CDR3 extends over 12 amino acids. V lost 2 bases to trimming and J lost 5 bases, with 6 bases between them. Germline V gene sequence: CDR1 SGHTA, CDR2 FQGNSA. Sequenced sample: peripheral blood. The source of this sequence is a woman between 70 and 85 years old who had recovered from COVID-19. The rearrangement links TRBV7-2 to TRBJ1-2; the D gene is possibly TRBD1 (5 bases). In DNA form, the CDR3 reads TGTGCCAGCAGCTTAAGACAGTATGGCTACACCTTC. Protein sequence: CASSLRQYGYTF.